The present entry profiles one T cell receptor beta chain with its context. Its matching antigen is unknown. The data stem from a study of cytotoxic CD8 clonotypes in ibrutinib-treated CLL. Turning to the study itself: After treatment lasting a median 12 months, range 6 to 36, response samples were collected. Findings and caveats of the study: The study found clonality rose at ibrutinib response, then fell toward baseline at progression. Once treatment began, public clonotypes, which were uncommon, contracted or stayed stable. Samples were collected at differing times from sustained-remission and progressing patients.

Repertoires were generated with immunoSEQ multiplex PCR, while TCRdb's copy carries only in-frame clones and drops some. The profile shows about 140,000 clones, roughly 76% of them singletons. The CDR3 is made up of 13 amino acids. CDR1 SGHNT and CDR2 YENEEA come from the germline V gene. Germline trimming cut 5 bases from V and 5 bases from J; bases unmatched to any gene: 3. The source material was PBMCs, sampled after 24 months of ibrutinib treatment. The chain uses TRBV11-3 and TRBJ2-7, with 10 bases identical to TRBD1. The receptor comes from a human donor with chronic lymphocytic leukemia. This chain's CDR3 is CASSRTGGNEQYF. DNA for the CDR3: TGTGCCAGCAGCCGGACAGGGGGGAACGAGCAGTACTTC. The full variable domain, with the rest looked up from reference TRBV11-3 and TRBJ2-7, is EAGVVQSPRYKIIEKKQPVAFWCNPISGHNTLYWYLQNLGQGPELLIRYENEEAVDDSQLPKDRFSAERLKGVDSTLKIQPAELGDSAVYLCASSRTGGNEQYFGPGTRLTVT.